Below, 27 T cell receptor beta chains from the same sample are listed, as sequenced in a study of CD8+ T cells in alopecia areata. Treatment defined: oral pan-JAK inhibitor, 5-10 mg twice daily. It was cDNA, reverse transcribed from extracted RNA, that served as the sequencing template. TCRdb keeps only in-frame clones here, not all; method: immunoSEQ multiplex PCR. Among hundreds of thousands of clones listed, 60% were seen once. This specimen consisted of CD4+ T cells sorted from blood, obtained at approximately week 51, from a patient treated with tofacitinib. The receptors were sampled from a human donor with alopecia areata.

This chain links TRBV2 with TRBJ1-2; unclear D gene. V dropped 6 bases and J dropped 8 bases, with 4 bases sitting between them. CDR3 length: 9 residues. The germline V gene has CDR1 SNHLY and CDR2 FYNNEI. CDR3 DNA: TGTGCCAGCAGGACGGGCTACACCTTC. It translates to CASRTGYTF.

The CDR3 spells CAWSTGTRTEAFF. The CDR3 nucleotides read TGTGCCTGGAGTACCGGGACGAGAACTGAAGCTTTCTTT. The chain recombines TRBV30 with TRBJ1-1, with TRBD1 as a possible D gene (5 bases). Trimming removed 2 bases at V and 5 bases at J, with 12 bases between. This CDR3 contains 13 residues. Germline V gene data show CDR1 as GTSNPN and CDR2 as SVGIG (reference sequence). The entire variable domain, with the rest obtained from reference TRBV30 and TRBJ1-1, is as follows: SQTIHQWPATLVQPVGSPLSLECTVEGTSNPNLYWYRQAAGRGLQLLFYSVGIGQISSEVPQNLSASRPQDRQFILSSKKLLLSDSGFYLCAWSTGTRTEAFFGQGTRLTVV.

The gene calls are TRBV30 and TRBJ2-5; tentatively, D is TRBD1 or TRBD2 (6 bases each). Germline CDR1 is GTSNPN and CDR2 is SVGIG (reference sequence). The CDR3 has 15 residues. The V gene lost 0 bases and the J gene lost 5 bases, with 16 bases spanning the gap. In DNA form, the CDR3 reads TGTGCCTGGAGTGTACAGGGCGGGGCCTGGGAGACCCAGTACTTC. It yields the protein CAWSVQGGAWETQYF.

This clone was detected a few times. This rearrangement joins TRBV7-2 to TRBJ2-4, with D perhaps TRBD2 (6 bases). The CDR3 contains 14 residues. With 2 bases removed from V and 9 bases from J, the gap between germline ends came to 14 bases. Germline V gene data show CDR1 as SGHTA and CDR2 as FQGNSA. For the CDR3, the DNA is TGTGCCAGCAGCTTATCGGCCCACGGGGGCATTCAGTACTTC. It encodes CASSLSAHGGIQYF.

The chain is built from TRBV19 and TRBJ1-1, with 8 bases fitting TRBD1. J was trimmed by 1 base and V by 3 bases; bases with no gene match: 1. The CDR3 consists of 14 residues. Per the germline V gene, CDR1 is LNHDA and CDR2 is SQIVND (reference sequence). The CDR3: CASSIGQGNTEAFF. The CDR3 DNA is TGTGCCAGTAGTATTGGACAGGGGAACACTGAAGCTTTCTTT.

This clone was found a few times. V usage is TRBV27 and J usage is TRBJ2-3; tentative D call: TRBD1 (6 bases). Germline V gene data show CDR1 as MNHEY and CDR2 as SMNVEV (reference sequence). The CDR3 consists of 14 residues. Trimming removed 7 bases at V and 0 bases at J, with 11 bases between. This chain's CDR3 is CASTQGRSTDTQYF. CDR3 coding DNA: TGTGCCAGCACACAGGGTAGGAGCACAGATACGCAGTATTTT.

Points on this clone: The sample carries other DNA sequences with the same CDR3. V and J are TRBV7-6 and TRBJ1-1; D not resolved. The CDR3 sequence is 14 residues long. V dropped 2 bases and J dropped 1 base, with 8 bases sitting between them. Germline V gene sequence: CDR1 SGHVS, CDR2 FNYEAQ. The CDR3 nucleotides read TGTGCCAGCAGCTTAATAACGGGGAACACTGAAGCTTTCTTT. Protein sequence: CASSLITGNTEAFF.

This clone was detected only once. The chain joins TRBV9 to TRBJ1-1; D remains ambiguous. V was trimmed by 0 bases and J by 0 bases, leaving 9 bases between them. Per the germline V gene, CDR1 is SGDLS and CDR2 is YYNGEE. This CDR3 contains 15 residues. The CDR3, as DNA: TGTGCCAGCAGCGTAGCTGTCGGATTGAACACTGAAGCTTTCTTT. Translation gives CASSVAVGLNTEAFF.

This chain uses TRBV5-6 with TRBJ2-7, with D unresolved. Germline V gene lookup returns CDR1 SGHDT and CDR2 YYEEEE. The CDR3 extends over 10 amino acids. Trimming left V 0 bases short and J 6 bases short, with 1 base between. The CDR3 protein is CASSLVEQYF. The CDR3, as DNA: TGTGCCAGCAGCTTGGTCGAGCAGTACTTC.

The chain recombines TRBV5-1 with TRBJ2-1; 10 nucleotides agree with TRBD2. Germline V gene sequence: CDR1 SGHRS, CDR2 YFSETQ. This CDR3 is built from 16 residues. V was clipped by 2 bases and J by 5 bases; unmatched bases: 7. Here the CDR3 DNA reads TGCGCCAGCAGCTTCTCCGGGACTAGCGTCGACAATGAGCAGTTCTTC. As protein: CASSFSGTSVDNEQFF.

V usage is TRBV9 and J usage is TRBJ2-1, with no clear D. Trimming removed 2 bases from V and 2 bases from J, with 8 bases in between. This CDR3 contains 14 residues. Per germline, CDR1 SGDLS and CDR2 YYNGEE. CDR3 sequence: CASSVSRTYNEQFF. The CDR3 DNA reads TGTGCCAGCAGCGTTAGCCGGACCTACAATGAGCAGTTCTTC.

CDR3 in amino acids: CATSTGTTPGHEQYF. CDR3 nucleotides: TGTGCCACCAGCACCGGGACAACCCCAGGCCACGAGCAGTACTTC. The chain joins TRBV15 to TRBJ2-7; D possibly corresponds to TRBD1 (6 bases). From germline, CDR1 is LNHNV and CDR2 YYDKDF (reference sequence). The CDR3 extends over 15 amino acids. The V and J ends lost 4 bases and 5 bases respectively, with 18 bases between them.

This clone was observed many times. The chain's CDR3 is CAWRAPLAGAPWWYF. In nucleotides, the CDR3 is TGTGCCTGGAGGGCCCCCCTAGCGGGGGCCCCGTGGTGGTATTTT. The rearrangement links TRBV30 to TRBJ2-3, with 10 bases lining up with TRBD2. J was trimmed by 14 bases and V by 3 bases; bases with no gene match: 17. The CDR3 covers 15 residues. Germline V lookup: CDR1 GTSNPN, CDR2 SVGIG (reference sequence).

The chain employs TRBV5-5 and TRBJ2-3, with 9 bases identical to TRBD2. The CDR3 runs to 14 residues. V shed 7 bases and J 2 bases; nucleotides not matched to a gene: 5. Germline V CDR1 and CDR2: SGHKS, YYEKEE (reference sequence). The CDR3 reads CASGLAGATDTQYF. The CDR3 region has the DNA TGTGCCAGCGGGTTAGCGGGGGCCACAGATACGCAGTATTTT.

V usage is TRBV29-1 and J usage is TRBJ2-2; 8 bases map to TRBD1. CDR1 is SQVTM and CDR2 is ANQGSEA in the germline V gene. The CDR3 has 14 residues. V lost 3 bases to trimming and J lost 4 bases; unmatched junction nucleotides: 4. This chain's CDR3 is CSVDSQGATGELFF. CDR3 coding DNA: TGCAGCGTTGATAGTCAGGGGGCCACCGGGGAGCTGTTTTTT.

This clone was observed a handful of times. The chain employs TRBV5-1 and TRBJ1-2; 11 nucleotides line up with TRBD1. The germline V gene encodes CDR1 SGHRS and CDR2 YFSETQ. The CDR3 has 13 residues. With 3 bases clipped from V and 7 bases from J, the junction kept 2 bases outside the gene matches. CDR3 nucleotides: TGCGCCAGCAGCTCCGGGACAGGGGGTGGCTACACCTTC. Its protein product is CASSSGTGGGYTF. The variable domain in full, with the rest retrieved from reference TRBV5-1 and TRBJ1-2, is KAGVTQTPRYLIKTRGQQVTLSCSPISGHRSVSWYQQTPGQGLQFLFEYFSETQRNKGNFPGRFSGRQFSNSRSEMNVSTLELGDSALYLCASSSGTGGGYTFGSGTRLTVV.

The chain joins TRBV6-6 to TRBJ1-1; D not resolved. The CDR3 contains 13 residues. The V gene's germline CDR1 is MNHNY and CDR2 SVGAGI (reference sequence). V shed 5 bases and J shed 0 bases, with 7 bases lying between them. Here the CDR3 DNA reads TGTGCCAGCAGTCACGGAATGAACACTGAAGCTTTCTTT. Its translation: CASSHGMNTEAFF.

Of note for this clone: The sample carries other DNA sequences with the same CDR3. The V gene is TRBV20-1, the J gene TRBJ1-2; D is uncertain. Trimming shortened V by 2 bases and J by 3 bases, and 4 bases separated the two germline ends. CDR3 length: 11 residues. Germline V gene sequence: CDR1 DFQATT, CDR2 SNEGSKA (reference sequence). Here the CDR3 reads CSARRDYGYTF. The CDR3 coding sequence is TGCAGTGCTAGAAGGGACTATGGCTACACCTTC.

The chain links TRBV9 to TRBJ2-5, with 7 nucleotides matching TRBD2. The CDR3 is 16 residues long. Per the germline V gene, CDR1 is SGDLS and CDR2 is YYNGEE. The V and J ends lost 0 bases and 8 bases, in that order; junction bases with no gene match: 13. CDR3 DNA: TGTGCCAGCAGCGTAGATGCGACTAGCTACAGATCTACCCAGTACTTC. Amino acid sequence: CASSVDATSYRSTQYF.

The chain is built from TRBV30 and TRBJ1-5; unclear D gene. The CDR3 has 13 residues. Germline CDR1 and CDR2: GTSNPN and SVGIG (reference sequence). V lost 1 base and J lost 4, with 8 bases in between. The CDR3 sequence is CAWSGQMNQPQHF. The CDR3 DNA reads TGTGCCTGGAGTGGCCAGATGAATCAGCCCCAGCATTTT. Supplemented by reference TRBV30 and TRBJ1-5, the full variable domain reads SQTIHQWPATLVQPVGSPLSLECTVEGTSNPNLYWYRQAAGRGLQLLFYSVGIGQISSEVPQNLSASRPQDRQFILSSKKLLLSDSGFYLCAWSGQMNQPQHFGDGTRLSIL.

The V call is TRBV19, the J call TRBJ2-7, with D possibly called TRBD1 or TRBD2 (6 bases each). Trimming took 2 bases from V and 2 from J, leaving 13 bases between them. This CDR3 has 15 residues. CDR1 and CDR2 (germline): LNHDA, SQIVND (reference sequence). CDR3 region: CASSISGGHTYEQYF. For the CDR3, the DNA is TGTGCCAGTAGTATATCCGGGGGCCATACCTACGAGCAGTACTTC.

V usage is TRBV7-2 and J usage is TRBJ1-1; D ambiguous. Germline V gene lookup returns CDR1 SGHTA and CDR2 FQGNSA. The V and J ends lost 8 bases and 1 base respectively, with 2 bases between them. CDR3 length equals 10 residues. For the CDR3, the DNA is TGTGCCAGCGCGAACACTGAAGCTTTCTTT. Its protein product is CASANTEAFF. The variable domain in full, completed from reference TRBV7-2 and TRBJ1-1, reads GAGVSQSPSNKVTEKGKDVELRCDPISGHTALYWYRQSLGQGLEFLIYFQGNSAPDKSGLPSDRFSAERTGGSVSTLTIQRTQQEDSAVYLCASANTEAFFGQGTRLTVV.

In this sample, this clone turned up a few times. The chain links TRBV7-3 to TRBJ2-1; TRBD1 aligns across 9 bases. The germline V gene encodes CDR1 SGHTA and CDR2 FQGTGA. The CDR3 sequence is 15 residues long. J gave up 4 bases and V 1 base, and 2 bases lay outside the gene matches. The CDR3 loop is CASSLKDRGYNEQFF. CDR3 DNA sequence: TGTGCCAGCAGCTTAAAGGACAGGGGTTACAATGAGCAGTTCTTC.

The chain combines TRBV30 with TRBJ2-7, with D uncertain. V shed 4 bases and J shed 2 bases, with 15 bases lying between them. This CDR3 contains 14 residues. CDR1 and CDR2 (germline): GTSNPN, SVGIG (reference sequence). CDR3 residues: CAWKRGIIAYEQYF. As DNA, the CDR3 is TGTGCCTGGAAACGTGGCATAATAGCCTACGAGCAGTACTTC. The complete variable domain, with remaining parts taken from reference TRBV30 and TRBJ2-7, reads SQTIHQWPATLVQPVGSPLSLECTVEGTSNPNLYWYRQAAGRGLQLLFYSVGIGQISSEVPQNLSASRPQDRQFILSSKKLLLSDSGFYLCAWKRGIIAYEQYFGPGTRLTVT.

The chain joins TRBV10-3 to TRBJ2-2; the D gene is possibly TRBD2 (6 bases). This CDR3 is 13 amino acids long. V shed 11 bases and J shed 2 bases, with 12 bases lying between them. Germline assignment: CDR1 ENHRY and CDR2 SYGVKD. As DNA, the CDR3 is TGTGCCGGAGGGACCGGTAACACCGGGGAGCTGTTTTTT. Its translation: CAGGTGNTGELFF.

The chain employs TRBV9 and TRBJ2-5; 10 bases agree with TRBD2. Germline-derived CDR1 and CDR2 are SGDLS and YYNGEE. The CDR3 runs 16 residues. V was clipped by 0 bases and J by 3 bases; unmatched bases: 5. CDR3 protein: CASSVGIAGGEETQYF. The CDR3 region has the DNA TGTGCCAGCAGCGTAGGGATAGCGGGGGGCGAAGAGACCCAGTACTTC.

CDR3 in DNA: TGTGCCAGCAGTGAAGCGGGGCGCAACTATGGCTACACCTTC. This translates into CASSEAGRNYGYTF. V is TRBV2 and J is TRBJ1-2, with D possibly being TRBD1 (5 bases). Looked up from germline, CDR1 is SNHLY and CDR2 is FYNNEI. Trimming took off 0 bases at V and 2 bases at J, with 7 bases between the two ends. This CDR3 contains 14 residues.